Listed below are T cell receptor beta chains from one sample, sequenced in a study of shared clonotypes between healthy human individuals. Assay: immunoSEQ multiplex PCR; the TCRdb copy retains only in-frame clones and omits some. The sample contains more than 2 million clones, 90% to 95% of which appear only once. Sequenced: naive CD8+ T cells from PBMCs. These receptors all come from a man in his late teens or twenties in good health. Some clones in this sample may be carry-over from other donors' samples. CDR3s include the opening cysteine and the closing phenylalanine or tryptophan. A D gene is named only where the DNA matches it firmly. Clone size is not always given. Where it is, it says once, few, many or a class for expanded clones.

d_call | j_call | v_call | clone_size | cdr3_aa | cdr3_nt
. | TRBJ2-1 | TRBV4-3 | once | CASSPRYRDSYNEQFF | TGCGCCAGCAGCCCCCGTTATCGGGACTCTTACAATGAGCAGTTCTTC
. | TRBJ2-1 | TRBV7-9 | . | CASSSPRHEQFF | TGTGCCAGCAGCTCCCCACGCCATGAGCAGTTCTTC
. | TRBJ2-1 | TRBV7-3 | . | CASSPPWGEQFF | TGTGCCAGCAGCCCTCCGTGGGGGGAGCAGTTCTTC
TRBD2 | TRBJ2-1 | TRBV29-1 | . | CSVPGLARAYNEQFF | TGCAGCGTACCGGGACTAGCGCGGGCCTACAATGAGCAGTTCTTC
TRBD1 | TRBJ1-4 | TRBV19 | . | CAISETGDDEKLFF | TGTGCCATCTCCGAGACAGGGGACGATGAAAAACTGTTTTTT
TRBD2 | TRBJ2-5 | TRBV13 | . | CASSTTGTAGLAGMYQETQYF | TGTGCCAGCAGCACCACCGGGACGGCGGGACTAGCGGGAATGTACCAAGAGACCCAGTACTTC
. | TRBJ2-7 | TRBV7-9 | . | CASSGIGSPDSLEQYF | TGTGCCAGCAGTGGAATAGGGAGCCCTGACAGTCTCGAGCAGTACTTC
. | TRBJ2-7 | TRBV27 | few | CASSFGPGTYEQYF | TGTGCCAGCAGTTTCGGACCGGGAACCTACGAGCAGTACTTC
TRBD1 | TRBJ2-7 | TRBV19 | . | CASSTWTGDEQYF | TGTGCCAGTAGTACCTGGACAGGGGACGAGCAGTACTTC
TRBD1 | TRBJ1-2 | TRBV6-1 | . | CASSGANRGLYGYTF | TGTGCCAGCAGTGGGGCGAACAGGGGTTTGTATGGCTACACCTTC
. | TRBJ1-2 | TRBV7-8 | once | CASSLTASNYGYTF | TGTGCCAGCAGCCTTACTGCCAGTAACTATGGCTACACCTTC
TRBD1 | TRBJ1-1 | TRBV7-9 | . | CASSTRSFTGGENTEAFF | TGTGCCAGCAGCACCCGATCCTTTACAGGGGGCGAGAACACTGAAGCTTTCTTT
. | TRBJ2-5 | TRBV27 | . | CASSSLDQETQYF | TGTGCCAGCAGTTCATTAGACCAAGAGACCCAGTACTTC
. | TRBJ2-1 | TRBV27 | . | CASSLAPLRRPNEQFF | TGTGCCAGCAGTTTAGCCCCACTGCGGAGGCCCAATGAGCAGTTCTTC
. | TRBJ2-7 | TRBV10-3 | . | CAISETGYRDEQYF | TGTGCCATCAGTGAGACAGGGTACAGGGACGAGCAGTACTTC
. | TRBJ2-1 | TRBV30 | . | CAWGPANNEQFF | TGTGCCTGGGGCCCCGCGAACAATGAGCAGTTCTTC
. | TRBJ2-2 | TRBV4-1 | . | CASGLVGELFF | TGCGCCAGCGGGTTGGTCGGGGAGCTGTTTTTT
. | TRBJ1-1 | TRBV7-9 | . | CASRATAGGTEAFF | TGTGCCAGCAGAGCGACAGCCGGGGGCACTGAAGCTTTCTTT
. | TRBJ1-2 | TRBV28 | once | CASKVGGENYGYTF | TGTGCCAGCAAGGTGGGGGGTGAGAACTATGGCTACACCTTC
. | TRBJ2-2 | TRBV6-6 | . | CASSFLGSGPEGELFF | TGTGCCAGCAGTTTCCTTGGTTCAGGGCCCGAAGGGGAGCTGTTTTTT
TRBD2 | TRBJ2-3 | TRBV12-5 | . | CASGTGTSATDTQYF | TGTGCTAGCGGCACCGGGACTAGCGCGACAGATACGCAGTATTTT
TRBD1 | TRBJ2-3 | TRBV27 | once | CASSLSIRTGLSTDTQYF | TGTGCCAGCAGTTTATCGATTAGGACAGGGCTTAGCACAGATACGCAGTATTTT
. | TRBJ2-4 | TRBV5-1 | . | CASSPLGGGKNIQYF | TGCGCCAGCAGCCCACTAGGGGGAGGCAAAAACATTCAGTACTTC